The TCR beta chain described here comes from a study of blood T cell repertoires in COVID-19. Germline-derived CDR1 and CDR2 are DFQATT and SNEGSKA (reference sequence). This CDR3 has 8 residues. In this sample, this clone turned up once. TCRdb keeps only in-frame clones here, not all; method: immunoSEQ multiplex PCR. The data hold 120,000 or so clones, with 85% observed a single time. The clonotype was recovered from an elderly woman with acute or convalescent COVID-19. What was sequenced was peripheral blood. The V gene is TRBV20-1, the J gene TRBJ1-2, with D unclear. The CDR3 DNA sequence: TGCAGCTCCTATGGCTACACCTTC. As protein: CSSYGYTF.